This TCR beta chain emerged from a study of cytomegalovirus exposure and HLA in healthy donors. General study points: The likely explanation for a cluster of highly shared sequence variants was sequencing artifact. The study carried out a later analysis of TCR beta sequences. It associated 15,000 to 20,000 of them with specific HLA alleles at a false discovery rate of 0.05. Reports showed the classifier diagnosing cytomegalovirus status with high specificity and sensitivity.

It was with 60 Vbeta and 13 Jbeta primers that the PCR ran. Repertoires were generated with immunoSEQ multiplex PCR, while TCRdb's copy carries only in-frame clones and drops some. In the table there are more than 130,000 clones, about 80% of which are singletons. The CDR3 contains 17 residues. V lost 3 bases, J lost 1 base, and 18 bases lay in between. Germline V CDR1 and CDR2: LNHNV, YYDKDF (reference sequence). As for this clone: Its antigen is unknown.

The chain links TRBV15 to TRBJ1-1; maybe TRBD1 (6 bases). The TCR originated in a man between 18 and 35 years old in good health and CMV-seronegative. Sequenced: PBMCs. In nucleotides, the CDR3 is TGTGCCACCAGCAGGCCCAAGGTCCCAGGGGAGAACACTGAAGCTTTCTTT. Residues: CATSRPKVPGENTEAFF.